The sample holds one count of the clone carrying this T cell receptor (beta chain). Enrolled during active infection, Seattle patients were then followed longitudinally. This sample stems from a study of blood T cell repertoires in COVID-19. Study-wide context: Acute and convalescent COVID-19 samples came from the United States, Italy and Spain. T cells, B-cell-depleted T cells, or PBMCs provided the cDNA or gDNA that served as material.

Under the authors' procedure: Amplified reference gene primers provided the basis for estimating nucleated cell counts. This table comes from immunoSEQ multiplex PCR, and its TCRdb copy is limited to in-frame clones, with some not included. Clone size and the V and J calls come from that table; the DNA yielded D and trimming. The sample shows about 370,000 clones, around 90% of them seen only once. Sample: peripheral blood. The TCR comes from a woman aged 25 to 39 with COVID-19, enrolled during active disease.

CDR3 sequence (DNA): TGCAGCGTCTTCAGGGCCAACCAAGAGACCCAGTACTTC. Residues: CSVFRANQETQYF. V usage is TRBV29-1 and J usage is TRBJ2-5; the D gene is possibly TRBD1 (5 bases). This CDR3 is 13 amino acids long. The germline V and J ends were trimmed by 6 bases and 0 bases, with 11 bases remaining between them. In germline, CDR1 is SQVTM, CDR2 ANQGSEA.